This T cell receptor (beta chain) stems from a study of cytomegalovirus exposure and HLA in healthy donors. Study-level points and caveats: There were 150 to 200 TCR beta chains listed as cytomegalovirus-associated. Reportedly, cytomegalovirus status was diagnosed with high sensitivity and specificity.

Here immunoSEQ multiplex PCR was the method, and the copy in TCRdb shows in-frame clones only, minus some. The sample has fewer than 55,000 clones, around nine tenths seen once. As to this clone: What it binds is unknown.

Germline V lookup: CDR1 LNHDA, CDR2 SQIVND (reference sequence). CDR3 size: 15 residues. Trimming removed 2 bases from V and 0 bases from J, with 8 bases in between. The clonotype was recovered from a man aged 18 to 30 in good health and CMV-seronegative. The chain links TRBV19 to TRBJ2-1; no reliable D call. The specimen was PBMCs. Here the CDR3 reads CASSIKLISYNEQFF. CDR3 DNA sequence: TGTGCCAGTAGTATAAAGCTCATCTCCTACAATGAGCAGTTCTTC.